The 9 T cell receptor beta chains in this list originate from one sample, sequenced in a study of identical twins. TCRdb called the 5' RACE reads again in MiXCR, with one record for every CDR3 protein. The data show approximately 94,000 distinct CDR3 sequences, roughly 6% seen once. The sequenced sample was memory T cells sorted from blood. These receptors originate from a woman aged 50 to 60 in good health.

This clonotype showed up many times. The genes are TRBV29-1 and TRBJ1-1, with a weak D call TRBD1 (5 bases). Looked up from germline, CDR1 is SQVTM and CDR2 is ANQGSEA. Trimming took 6 bases from V and 3 from J, leaving 14 bases between them. This CDR3 spans 13 amino acids. CDR3 loop: CSVLRGRDTEAFF. CDR3 DNA sequence: TGCAGCGTGCTTAGGGGACGGGACACTGAAGCTTTCTTT.

The rearrangement links TRBV6-5 to TRBJ2-5; the match to TRBD1 covers 10 bases. CDR1 and CDR2 (germline): MNHEY, SVGAGI. The CDR3 covers 15 residues. The J segment lost 4 bases and the V segment lost 6 bases, leaving 8 bases of the junction unmatched. This CDR3 reads CASSSGTGDAETQYF. Written as DNA, the CDR3 is TGTGCCAGCAGCTCCGGGACAGGGGACGCAGAGACCCAGTACTTC.

The table lists this clonotype with many counts. This chain links TRBV7-2 with TRBJ1-2; unclear D gene. The CDR3 sequence is 13 residues long. Germline V gene sequence: CDR1 SGHTA, CDR2 FQGNSA. Trimming cost V 5 bases and J 4 bases, with 11 bases left between them. The CDR3 protein is CASSIGRIYGYTF. CDR3 nucleotide sequence: TGTGCCAGCAGCATAGGACGGATCTATGGCTACACCTTC.

The chain is built from TRBV4-1 and TRBJ1-2, with a tentative D call TRBD1 (5 bases). Trimming cost V 3 bases and J 2 bases, with 10 bases left between them. The CDR3 runs 14 residues. CDR1 is MGHRA and CDR2 is YSYEKL in the germline V gene. The CDR3 bases are TGCGCCAGCAGCCAGGGGGGAGGAAACTATGGCTACACCTTC. Translating it yields CASSQGGGNYGYTF.

The table lists this clonotype with many counts. The chain has TRBV15 and TRBJ1-5; D is possibly TRBD1 (5 bases). The V and J ends lost 2 bases and 4 bases respectively, with 12 bases between them. Germline V gives CDR1 LNHNV, CDR2 YYDKDF (reference sequence). The CDR3 extends over 15 amino acids. CDR3 in DNA: TGTGCCACCAGCAGAACCCCGGGGGGGAATCAGCCCCAGCATTTT. It specifies CATSRTPGGNQPQHF.

The sample holds many counts of this clonotype. The chain uses TRBV5-4 and TRBJ2-1; TRBD2 is a possible D gene (6 bases). CDR3 length: 12 amino acids. Germline V gene data show CDR1 as SGHNT and CDR2 as YYREEE (reference sequence). Trimming left V 4 bases short and J 15 bases short, with 17 bases between. The CDR3 coding sequence is TGTGCCAGCAGCGTCCGGGGGACGTCGGGGTTCTTC. Its protein is CASSVRGTSGFF.

This clonotype has at least ten counts. Compared with germline, one end of the junction differs, possibly owing to a read error. V usage is TRBV5-1 and J usage is TRBJ2-1, with D tentatively TRBD2 (6 bases). The length of the CDR3 is 13 residues. In germline, CDR1 is SGHRS, CDR2 YFSETQ. In DNA form, the CDR3 reads TGCGCCAGCAGCTTGCGGGCGGGGACCCCCAACGTATTC. Its translation is CASSLRAGTPNVF.

In this sample, this clonotype turned up many times. The rearrangement joins TRBV4-2 to TRBJ1-4; weak D call: TRBD1 (6 bases). This CDR3 contains 15 residues. Germline-derived CDR1 and CDR2 are LGHNA and YNFKEQ. V lost 7 bases and J lost 0, with 12 bases in between. The CDR3 nucleotides are TGTGCCAGCACCACGGCAGGGGCAACTAATGAAAAACTGTTTTTT. Translated, it gives CASTTAGATNEKLFF.

The chain couples TRBV6-2 or TRBV6-3 to TRBJ1-6; 8 bases agree with TRBD1. The germline gives CDR1 MNHEY, CDR2 SVGEGT. Losses at the gene ends were 7 bases for V and 7 bases for J; bases not matched to a gene: 9. The CDR3 extends over 15 amino acids. CDR3 sequence (DNA): TGTGCCAGCACTCACTCAGGGGGCGAGAATTCACCCCTCCACTTT. This codes for CASTHSGGENSPLHF.